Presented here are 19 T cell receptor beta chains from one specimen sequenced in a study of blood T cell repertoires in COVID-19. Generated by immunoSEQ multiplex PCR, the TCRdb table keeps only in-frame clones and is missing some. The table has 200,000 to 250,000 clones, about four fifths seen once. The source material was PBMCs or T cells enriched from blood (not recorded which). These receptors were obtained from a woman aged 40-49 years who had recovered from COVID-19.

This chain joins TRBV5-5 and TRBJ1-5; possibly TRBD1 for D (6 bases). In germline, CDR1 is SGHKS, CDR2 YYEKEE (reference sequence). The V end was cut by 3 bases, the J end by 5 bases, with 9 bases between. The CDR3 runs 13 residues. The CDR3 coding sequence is TGTGCCAGCAGCTCACAGGGAGATCAGCCCCAGCATTTT. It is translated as CASSSQGDQPQHF.

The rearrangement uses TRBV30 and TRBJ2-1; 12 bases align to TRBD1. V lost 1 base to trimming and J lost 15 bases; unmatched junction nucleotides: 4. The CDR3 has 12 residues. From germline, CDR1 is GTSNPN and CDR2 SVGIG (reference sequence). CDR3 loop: CAWSGGQGAWFF. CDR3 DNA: TGTGCCTGGAGTGGGGGACAGGGGGCGTGGTTCTTC.

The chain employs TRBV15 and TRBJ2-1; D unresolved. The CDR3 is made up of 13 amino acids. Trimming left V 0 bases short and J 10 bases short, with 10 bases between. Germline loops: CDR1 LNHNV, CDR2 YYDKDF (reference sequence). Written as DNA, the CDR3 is TGTGCCACCAGCAGAGAACTGGCCAGGGAGCAGTTCTTC. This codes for CATSRELAREQFF.

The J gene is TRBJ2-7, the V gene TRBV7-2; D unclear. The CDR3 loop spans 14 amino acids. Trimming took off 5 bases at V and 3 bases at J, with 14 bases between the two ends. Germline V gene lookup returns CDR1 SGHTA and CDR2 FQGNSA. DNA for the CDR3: TGTGCCAGCAGCCCTCCGGTAGGCGGCTACGAGCAGTACTTC. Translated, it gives CASSPPVGGYEQYF.

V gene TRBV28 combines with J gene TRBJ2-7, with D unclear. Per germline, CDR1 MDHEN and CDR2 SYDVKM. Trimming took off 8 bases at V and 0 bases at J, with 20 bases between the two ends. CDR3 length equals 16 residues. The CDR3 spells CASGSGGASSSYEQYF. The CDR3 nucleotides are TGTGCCAGCGGGTCCGGTGGAGCGTCCAGCTCCTACGAGCAGTACTTC. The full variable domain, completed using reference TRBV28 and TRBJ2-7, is DVKVTQSSRYLVKRTGEKVFLECVQDMDHENMFWYRQDPGLGLRLIYFSYDVKMKEKGDIPEGYSVSREKKERFSLILESASTNQTSMYLCASGSGGASSSYEQYFGPGTRLTVT.

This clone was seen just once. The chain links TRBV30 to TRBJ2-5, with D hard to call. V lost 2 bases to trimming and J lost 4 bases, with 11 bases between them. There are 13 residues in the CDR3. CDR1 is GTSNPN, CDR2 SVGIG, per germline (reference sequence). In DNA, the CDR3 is TGTGCCTGGAGTTTAACAGCCGTAGAGACCCAGTACTTC. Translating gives CAWSLTAVETQYF.

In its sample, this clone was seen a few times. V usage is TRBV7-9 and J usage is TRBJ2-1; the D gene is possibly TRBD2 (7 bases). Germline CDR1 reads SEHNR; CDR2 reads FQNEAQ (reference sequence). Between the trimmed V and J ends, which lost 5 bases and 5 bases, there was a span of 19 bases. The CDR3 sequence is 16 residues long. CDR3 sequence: CASSPLRGGRHNEQFF. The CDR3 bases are TGTGCCAGCAGCCCTCTTAGGGGGGGCCGGCACAATGAGCAGTTCTTC.

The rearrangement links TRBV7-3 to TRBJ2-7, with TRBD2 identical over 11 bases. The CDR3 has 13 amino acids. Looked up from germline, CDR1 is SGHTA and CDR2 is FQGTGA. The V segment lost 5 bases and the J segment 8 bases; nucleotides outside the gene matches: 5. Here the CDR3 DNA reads TGTGCCAGCAGCGCTACTAGCGGGAGTCAGCAGTACTTC. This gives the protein CASSATSGSQQYF.

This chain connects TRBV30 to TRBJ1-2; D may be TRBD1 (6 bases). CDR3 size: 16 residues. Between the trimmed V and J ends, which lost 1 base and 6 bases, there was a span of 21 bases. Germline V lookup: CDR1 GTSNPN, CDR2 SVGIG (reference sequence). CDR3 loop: CAWSALGGGRDDGYTF. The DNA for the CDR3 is TGTGCCTGGAGTGCCCTGGGGGGGGGCAGGGACGATGGCTACACCTTC.

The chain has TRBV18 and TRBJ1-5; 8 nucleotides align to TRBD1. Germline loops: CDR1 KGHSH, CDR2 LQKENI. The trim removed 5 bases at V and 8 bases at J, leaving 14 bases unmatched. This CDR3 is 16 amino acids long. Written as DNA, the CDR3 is TGTGCCAGCTCAGGAGGGACAGGTTGGATGGGAGAGCCCCAGCATTTT. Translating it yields CASSGGTGWMGEPQHF.

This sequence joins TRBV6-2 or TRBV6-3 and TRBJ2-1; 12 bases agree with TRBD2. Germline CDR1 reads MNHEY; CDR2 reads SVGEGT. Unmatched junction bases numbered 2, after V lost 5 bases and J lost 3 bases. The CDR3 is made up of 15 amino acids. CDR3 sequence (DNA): TGTGCCAGCAGTGGACTAGCGGGGAACTACAATGAGCAGTTCTTC. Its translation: CASSGLAGNYNEQFF.

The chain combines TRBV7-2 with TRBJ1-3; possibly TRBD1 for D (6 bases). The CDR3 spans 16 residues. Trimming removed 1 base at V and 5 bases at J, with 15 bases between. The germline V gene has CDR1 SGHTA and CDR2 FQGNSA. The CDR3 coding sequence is TGTGCCAGCAGCTTAGTAGGGCAGGGGCCCAGAAACACCATATATTTT. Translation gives CASSLVGQGPRNTIYF.

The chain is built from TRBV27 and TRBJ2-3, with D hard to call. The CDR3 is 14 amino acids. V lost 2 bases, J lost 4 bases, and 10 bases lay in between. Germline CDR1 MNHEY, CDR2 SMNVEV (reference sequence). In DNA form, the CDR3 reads TGTGCCAGCAGTTTACAGGTTTGGGCAGATACGCAGTATTTT. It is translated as CASSLQVWADTQYF.

CDR3 amino acids: CASTGGGQETQYF. In DNA, the CDR3 is TGTGCCAGCACTGGGGGCGGGCAAGAGACCCAGTACTTC. The rearrangement joins TRBV7-8 to TRBJ2-5, with D possibly being TRBD1 (6 bases). CDR3 size: 13 residues. Germline V lookup: CDR1 SGHVS, CDR2 FQNEAQ. The germline V and J ends were trimmed by 7 bases and 2 bases, with 11 bases remaining between them.

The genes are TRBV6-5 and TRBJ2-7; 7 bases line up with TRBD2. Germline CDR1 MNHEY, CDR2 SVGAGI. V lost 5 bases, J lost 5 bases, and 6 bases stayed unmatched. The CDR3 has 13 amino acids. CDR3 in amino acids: CASSLSTSNEQYF. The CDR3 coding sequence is TGTGCCAGCAGTCTTTCGACTAGCAACGAGCAGTACTTC.

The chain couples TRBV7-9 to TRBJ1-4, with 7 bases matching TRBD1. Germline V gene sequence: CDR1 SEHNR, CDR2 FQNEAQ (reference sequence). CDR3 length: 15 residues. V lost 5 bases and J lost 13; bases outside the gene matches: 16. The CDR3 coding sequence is TGTGCCAGCAGCGGAAGGACAGGACCTGAAAATGGACTGTTTTTT. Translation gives CASSGRTGPENGLFF.

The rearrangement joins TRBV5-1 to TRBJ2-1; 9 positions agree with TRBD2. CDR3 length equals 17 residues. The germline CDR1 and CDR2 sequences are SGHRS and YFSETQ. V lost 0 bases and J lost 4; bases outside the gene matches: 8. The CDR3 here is CASSLVGSGRGYNEQFF. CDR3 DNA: TGCGCCAGCAGCTTGGTGGGTAGCGGGAGAGGTTACAATGAGCAGTTCTTC. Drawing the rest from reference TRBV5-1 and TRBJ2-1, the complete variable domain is KAGVTQTPRYLIKTRGQQVTLSCSPISGHRSVSWYQQTPGQGLQFLFEYFSETQRNKGNFPGRFSGRQFSNSRSEMNVSTLELGDSALYLCASSLVGSGRGYNEQFFGPGTRLTVL.

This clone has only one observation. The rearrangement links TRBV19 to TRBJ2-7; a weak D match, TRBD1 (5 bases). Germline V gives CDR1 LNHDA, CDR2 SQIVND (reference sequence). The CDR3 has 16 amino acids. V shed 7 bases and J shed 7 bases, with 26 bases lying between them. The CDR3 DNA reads TGTGCCAGTATCCCAGGGTATGTGACTTTTGTTTGGGAGCAGTACTTC. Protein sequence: CASIPGYVTFVWEQYF.

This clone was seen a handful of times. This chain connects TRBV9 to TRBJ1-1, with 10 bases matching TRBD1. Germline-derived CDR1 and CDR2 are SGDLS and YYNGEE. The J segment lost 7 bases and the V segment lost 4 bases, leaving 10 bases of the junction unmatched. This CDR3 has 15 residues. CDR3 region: CASSFGTGEALEAFF. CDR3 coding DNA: TGTGCCAGCAGCTTTGGGACAGGGGAGGCCCTTGAAGCTTTCTTT.